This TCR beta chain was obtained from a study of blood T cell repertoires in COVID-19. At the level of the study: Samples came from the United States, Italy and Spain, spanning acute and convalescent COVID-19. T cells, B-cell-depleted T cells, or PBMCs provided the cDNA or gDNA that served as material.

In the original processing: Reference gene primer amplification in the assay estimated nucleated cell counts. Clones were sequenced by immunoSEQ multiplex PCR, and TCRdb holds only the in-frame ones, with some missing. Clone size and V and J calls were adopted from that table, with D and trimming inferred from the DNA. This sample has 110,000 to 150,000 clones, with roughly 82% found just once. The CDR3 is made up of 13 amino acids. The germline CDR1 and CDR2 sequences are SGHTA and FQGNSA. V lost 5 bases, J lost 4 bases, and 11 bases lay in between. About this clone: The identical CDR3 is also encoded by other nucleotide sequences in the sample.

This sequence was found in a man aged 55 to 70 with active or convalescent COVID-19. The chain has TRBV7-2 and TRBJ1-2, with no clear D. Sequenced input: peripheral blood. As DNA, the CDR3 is TGTGCCAGCAGCCCTGACCGGGTCTATGGCTACACCTTC. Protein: CASSPDRVYGYTF. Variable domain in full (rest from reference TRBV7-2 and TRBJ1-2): GAGVSQSPSNKVTEKGKDVELRCDPISGHTALYWYRQSLGQGLEFLIYFQGNSAPDKSGLPSDRFSAERTGGSVSTLTIQRTQQEDSAVYLCASSPDRVYGYTFGSGTRLTVV.